This TCR beta chain was documented in a study of shared clonotypes between healthy human individuals. Study context: A donor's plate count was three for CD4 naive and three for CD4 memory; CD8 naive had two and CD8 memory one. General study findings and limits: Generation probabilities were higher for clonotypes shared across all four sorted-subset donors than for unshared ones.

Trimming at V came to 5 bases and at J to 5 bases, leaving 8 bases not matched to a gene. The germline CDR1 and CDR2 sequences are MNHEY and SMNVEV (reference sequence). The CDR3 consists of 16 residues. As concerns this clone: Its antigen remains unidentified.

Clones were read by immunoSEQ multiplex PCR, and TCRdb kept only the in-frame ones, dropping some. This sample has approximately 1.1 million clones; approximately 80% occur once, and the top ten carry approximately 0.5%. Sequenced sample: memory CD4+ T cells from PBMCs. The subset is: CD45RA-negative fraction. V is TRBV27 and J is TRBJ2-5; 13 nucleotides line up with TRBD2. The clonotype was recovered from a man aged 18 to 30 in good health. Some clones in this sample may be carry-over from other donors' samples. The CDR3 DNA reads TGTGCCAGCAGTCCCCGGACTAGCGGGAGTGGGGAGACCCAGTACTTC. It yields the protein CASSPRTSGSGETQYF.